The T cell receptor beta chain under discussion was sequenced for a study of cytomegalovirus exposure and HLA in healthy donors. About the research overall: Of the donors genotyped, approximately 430 in all, 75% to 85% fell in the Caucasian-associated ancestry cluster. Study results and caveats: 15,000 to 20,000 TCR beta sequences were associated with HLA alleles at 0.05 false discovery rate in a later analysis. 164 TCR beta chains were listed as cytomegalovirus-associated.

This clone showed up just once. The antigen is undetermined. Trimming removed 5 bases at V and 0 bases at J, with 8 bases between. The CDR3 loop spans 14 amino acids. Germline CDR1 SGHTA, CDR2 FQGNSA. 60 Vbeta and 13 Jbeta primers were used in PCR. Data came from immunoSEQ multiplex PCR; TCRdb stores just in-frame clones and leaves some out. The sample has 170,000 or so clones; around 83% are singletons. V gene TRBV7-2 combines with J gene TRBJ1-3; D is undetermined. This receptor was obtained from a man aged 45-65 years in good health and CMV-seropositive. The sequencing input was PBMCs. The CDR3 protein is CASSPQISGNTIYF. The CDR3 DNA sequence: TGTGCCAGCAGCCCCCAGATCTCTGGAAACACCATATATTTT.